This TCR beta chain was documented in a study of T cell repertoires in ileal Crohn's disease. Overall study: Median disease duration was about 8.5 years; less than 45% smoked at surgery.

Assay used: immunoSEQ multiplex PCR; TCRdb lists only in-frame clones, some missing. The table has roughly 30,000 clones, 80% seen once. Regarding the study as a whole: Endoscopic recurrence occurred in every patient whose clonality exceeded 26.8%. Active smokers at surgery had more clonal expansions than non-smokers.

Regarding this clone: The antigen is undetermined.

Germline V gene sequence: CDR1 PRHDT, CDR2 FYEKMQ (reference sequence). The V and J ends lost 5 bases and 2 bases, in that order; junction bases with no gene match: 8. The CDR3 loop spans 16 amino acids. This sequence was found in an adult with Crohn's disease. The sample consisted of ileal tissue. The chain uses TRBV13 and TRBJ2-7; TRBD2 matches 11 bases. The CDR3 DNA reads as TGTGCCAGCAGCCTCGAACTAGCGGGAGCCCCCTACGAGCAGTACTTC. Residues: CASSLELAGAPYEQYF.